These 30 T cell receptor beta chains were all obtained from the same sample, sequenced in a study of blood T cell repertoires in COVID-19. Assay: immunoSEQ multiplex PCR; the TCRdb copy retains only in-frame clones and omits some. The sample holds 150,000 or so clones; roughly 80% are singletons and the top ten take 9.2%. Material for sequencing was PBMCs or T cells enriched from blood (not recorded which). The receptor set was obtained from a man aged 45-60 years who had recovered from COVID-19.

The gene calls are TRBV28 and TRBJ2-7; no definite D call. The CDR3 has 14 residues. Looked up from germline, CDR1 is MDHEN and CDR2 is SYDVKM. V was cut by 6 bases and J by 4 bases, with 16 bases left in between. The CDR3 is CASSPRATEYEQYF. For the CDR3, the DNA is TGTGCCAGCAGCCCCCGCGCCACGGAGTACGAGCAGTACTTC.

In its sample, this clone was seen a few times. This chain links TRBV10-1 with TRBJ2-7, with 7 bases lining up with TRBD1. CDR1 WNHNN and CDR2 SYGVQD come from the germline V gene (reference sequence). J gave up 3 bases and V 8 bases, and 10 bases lay outside the gene matches. The CDR3 loop spans 14 amino acids. The CDR3 is CASGEGTALYEQYF. CDR3 DNA sequence: TGCGCCAGCGGGGAAGGGACAGCTCTCTACGAGCAGTACTTC.

The chain has TRBV7-9 and TRBJ2-3, with D possibly matching TRBD1 (6 bases). This CDR3 comprises 15 residues. V shed 6 bases and J shed 6 bases, with 19 bases lying between them. Germline V gene sequence: CDR1 SEHNR, CDR2 FQNEAQ (reference sequence). The CDR3 loop reads CASRRRDKPSDTQYF. As DNA, the CDR3 is TGTGCCAGCAGGCGCCGGGACAAACCCAGCGATACGCAGTATTTT.

The V and J genes are TRBV3-1 (or the pseudogene TRBV3-2) and TRBJ1-5, with no clear D. Trimming took off 5 bases at V and 4 bases at J, with 9 bases between the two ends. This CDR3 spans 13 amino acids. Germline lookup yields CDR1 LGHDT and CDR2 YNNKEL (reference sequence). The CDR3 nucleotides are TGTGCCAGCAGCTCCCAGTGGAATCAGCCCCAGCATTTT. Translated: CASSSQWNQPQHF.

This sequence joins TRBV2 and TRBJ1-6, with TRBD1 matching over 7 bases. The CDR3 is made up of 14 amino acids. The germline gives CDR1 SNHLY, CDR2 FYNNEI. The V gene end was trimmed by 5 bases and the J gene end by 4 bases; junction bases not matched to a gene: 2. CDR3 residues: CASSLGQYNSPLHF. Here the CDR3 DNA reads TGTGCCAGCAGTCTGGGACAGTATAATTCACCCCTCCACTTT.

The V and J genes are TRBV7-9 and TRBJ2-3; D perhaps matches TRBD1 (5 bases). Germline-derived CDR1 and CDR2 are SEHNR and FQNEAQ (reference sequence). The CDR3 totals 13 residues. Trimming took off 6 bases at V and 7 bases at J, with 14 bases between the two ends. The CDR3 sequence is CASRPATANTQYF. CDR3 DNA: TGTGCCAGCAGGCCAGCGACAGCCAATACGCAGTATTTT.

The chain is built from TRBV9 and TRBJ2-3; the match to TRBD2 covers 9 bases. CDR1 and CDR2 from the germline V gene are SGDLS and YYNGEE. V was clipped by 0 bases and J by 0 bases; unmatched bases: 5. This CDR3 comprises 17 residues. The DNA for the CDR3 is TGTGCCAGCAGCGTAGCAGCGGGGGGCCTTAGCACAGATACGCAGTATTTT. Translating it yields CASSVAAGGLSTDTQYF.

This chain uses TRBV3-1 (or the pseudogene TRBV3-2) with TRBJ2-7; D is perhaps TRBD2 (6 bases). The CDR3 is 14 residues long. V shed 4 bases and J shed 1 base, with 11 bases lying between them. Germline V CDR1 and CDR2: LGHDT, YNNKEL (reference sequence). This chain's CDR3 is CASSRGTPSYEQYF. CDR3 coding DNA: TGTGCCAGCAGCCGGGGGACTCCTTCCTACGAGCAGTACTTC.

The chain has TRBV20-1 and TRBJ2-1; 11 nucleotides agree with TRBD2. Germline V gene data show CDR1 as DFQATT and CDR2 as SNEGSKA (reference sequence). Trimming took 3 bases from V and 4 from J; bases not matched to a gene: 8. CDR3 length: 16 amino acids. In DNA, the CDR3 is TGCAGTGCTAGTTGGGCTAGCGGGGGGAAGTACAATGAGCAGTTCTTC. It yields the protein CSASWASGGKYNEQFF.

The chain joins TRBV28 to TRBJ2-5; D is possibly TRBD2 (7 bases). V gave up 6 bases and J gave up 4 bases, with 15 bases separating them. This CDR3 has 14 amino acids. CDR1 MDHEN and CDR2 SYDVKM come from the germline V gene. CDR3 DNA sequence: TGTGCCAGCAGGCCTACAGGGAGGGCAGAGACCCAGTACTTC. It specifies CASRPTGRAETQYF.

The rearrangement uses TRBV10-2 and TRBJ2-5; 9 bases map to TRBD2. The germline V gene encodes CDR1 WSHSY and CDR2 SAAADI. The CDR3 consists of 15 residues. Unmatched junction bases numbered 6, after V lost 2 bases and J lost 5 bases. This CDR3 reads CASSEAAGGSETQYF. The CDR3 coding sequence is TGCGCCAGCAGTGAGGCGGCGGGGGGGTCGGAGACCCAGTACTTC.

The chain links TRBV12-5 to TRBJ1-3; 7 positions match TRBD1. V shed 1 base and J 2 bases; nucleotides not matched to a gene: 5. The CDR3 is 16 amino acids. Germline V gives CDR1 LGHNT, CDR2 FRNRAP. CDR3 in DNA: TGTGCTAGTGGTTTGGGACAGGGAACAGCTGGAAACACCATATATTTT. This encodes CASGLGQGTAGNTIYF.

The chain employs TRBV7-2 and TRBJ2-5, with D tentatively TRBD1 (6 bases). Between the trimmed V and J ends, which lost 3 bases and 1 base, there was a span of 12 bases. Germline V lookup: CDR1 SGHTA, CDR2 FQGNSA. This CDR3 region has 15 residues. The chain's CDR3 is CASSFYEGGQETQYF. The CDR3 nucleotides read TGTGCCAGCAGCTTTTACGAAGGGGGCCAAGAGACCCAGTACTTC.

V gene TRBV5-4 combines with J gene TRBJ2-6; maybe TRBD2 (5 bases). This CDR3 is 17 amino acids long. V lost 0 bases and J lost 0, with 10 bases in between. The V gene's germline CDR1 is SGHNT and CDR2 YYREEE (reference sequence). CDR3 loop: CASSLVAGASGANVLTF. CDR3 sequence (DNA): TGTGCCAGCAGCTTGGTGGCGGGCGCCTCTGGGGCCAACGTCCTGACTTTC.

The gene calls are TRBV2 and TRBJ1-2; 7 bases agree with TRBD1. Trimming took 3 bases from V and 2 from J; bases not matched to a gene: 0. The CDR3 extends over 13 amino acids. Per germline, CDR1 SNHLY and CDR2 FYNNEI. The CDR3 coding sequence is TGTGCCAGCAGTGAGACAGGGAACTATGGCTACACCTTC. Amino acid sequence: CASSETGNYGYTF.

In this sample, this clone turned up a few times. CDR3 sequence reads: CASSAHTRGGPYEQYF. CDR3 in DNA: TGTGCCAGCAGCGCCCATACCCGGGGGGGCCCCTACGAGCAGTACTTC. This chain connects TRBV7-2 to TRBJ2-7, with 8 bases lining up with TRBD2. The trim removed 5 bases at V and 2 bases at J, leaving 11 bases unmatched. The CDR3 spans 16 residues. CDR1 and CDR2 (germline): SGHTA, FQGNSA.

This sequence joins TRBV2 and TRBJ2-6; D unresolved. CDR3 size: 17 residues. The germline V and J ends were trimmed by 2 bases and 2 bases, with 13 bases remaining between them. The germline CDR1 and CDR2 sequences are SNHLY and FYNNEI. CDR3 region: CASSEWYSQTGANVLTF. For the CDR3, the DNA is TGTGCCAGCAGTGAATGGTACAGCCAGACTGGGGCCAACGTCCTGACTTTC.

This chain connects TRBV5-4 to TRBJ2-3, with D uncertain. The CDR3 totals 15 residues. Trimming removed 0 bases from V and 2 bases from J, with 10 bases in between. Germline values: CDR1 SGHNT, CDR2 YYREEE (reference sequence). The CDR3 loop is CASSLEAGSTDTQYF. DNA of the CDR3: TGTGCCAGCAGCTTGGAGGCCGGGTCCACAGATACGCAGTATTTT.

The CDR3 protein is CASSSYSGRGGGNQPQHF. CDR3 coding DNA: TGTGCCAGCAGTTCTTACTCAGGACGAGGAGGGGGCAATCAGCCCCAGCATTTT. This chain connects TRBV27 to TRBJ1-5; possibly TRBD1 for D (5 bases). Between the trimmed V and J ends, which lost 4 bases and 2 bases, there was a span of 21 bases. CDR1 MNHEY and CDR2 SMNVEV come from the germline V gene (reference sequence). This CDR3 comprises 18 residues.

This chain links TRBV9 with TRBJ1-3, with a weak D call TRBD1 (6 bases). Germline V gene data show CDR1 as SGDLS and CDR2 as YYNGEE. V was clipped by 1 base and J by 1 base, with 6 bases between them. The CDR3 is 14 amino acids. The CDR3 loop reads CASSVTGSGNTIYF. The CDR3 coding sequence is TGTGCCAGCAGCGTAACAGGGTCTGGAAACACCATATATTTT. Full variable domain (missing parts from reference TRBV9 and TRBJ1-3): DSGVTQTPKHLITATGQRVTLRCSPRSGDLSVYWYQQSLDQGLQFLIQYYNGEERAKGNILERFSAQQFPDLHSELNLSSLELGDSALYFCASSVTGSGNTIYFGEGSWLTVV.

The chain employs TRBV28 and TRBJ2-1; TRBD2 matches at 7 bases. The CDR3 consists of 15 residues. The junction had 21 bases not matched to a gene; V was cut back by 7 bases and J by 15 bases. Per the germline V gene, CDR1 is MDHEN and CDR2 is SYDVKM. The CDR3 protein is CASNIYAANGLEAFF. The CDR3 DNA follows: TGTGCCAGCAATATCTATGCCGCGAATGGACTAGAGGCGTTCTTC.

The chain is built from TRBV27 and TRBJ1-2, with 8 bases aligning to TRBD1. This CDR3 region has 13 residues. Trimming removed 3 bases from V and 8 bases from J; junction bases left unmatched: 5. Germline CDR1 and CDR2: MNHEY and SMNVEV (reference sequence). The CDR3 nucleotides read TGTGCCAGCAGTTTCGTGGCAGGGGGCGGCTACACCTTC. This gives the protein CASSFVAGGGYTF.

The rearrangement links TRBV14 to TRBJ2-7; possible D gene TRBD1, 5 bases. This CDR3 has 15 residues. Between the trimmed V and J ends, which lost 1 base and 2 bases, there was a span of 12 bases. Per germline, CDR1 SGHDN and CDR2 FVKESK. The CDR3 nucleotides read TGTGCCAGCAGCCAAGCTGGGGTAGGGGCCTACGAGCAGTACTTC. It translates to CASSQAGVGAYEQYF.

The J gene is TRBJ2-3, the V gene TRBV6-4; 8 bases align to TRBD2. Germline V lookup: CDR1 MRHNA, CDR2 SNTAGT. Trimming at V came to 4 bases and at J to 0 bases, leaving 6 bases not matched to a gene. This CDR3 spans 16 amino acids. In DNA form, the CDR3 reads TGTGCCAGCAGTGCTACTAGCGGATCTAGCACAGATACGCAGTATTTT. Translating gives CASSATSGSSTDTQYF.

CDR3 protein: CASSFSTGTGNTIYF. For the CDR3, the DNA is TGTGCCAGTAGTTTTTCGACGGGAACTGGAAACACCATATATTTT. This rearrangement joins TRBV19 to TRBJ1-3; D is unclear. In germline, CDR1 is LNHDA, CDR2 SQIVND (reference sequence). Trimming shortened V by 5 bases and J by 2 bases, and 13 bases separated the two germline ends. This CDR3 comprises 15 residues.

This clone was recorded only once. V gene TRBV4-3 combines with J gene TRBJ2-3; D perhaps matches TRBD2 (5 bases). Germline V gene data show CDR1 as LGHNA and CDR2 as YSLEER. CDR3 size: 16 residues. Trimming took 1 base from V and 0 from J, leaving 11 bases between them. The CDR3 sequence is CASSQAGRTSTDTQYF. The CDR3 nucleotides read TGCGCCAGCAGCCAAGCGGGGAGAACTAGCACAGATACGCAGTATTTT.

This chain joins TRBV27 and TRBJ1-2, with TRBD1 matching 10 bases. In germline, CDR1 is MNHEY, CDR2 SMNVEV (reference sequence). The V and J ends lost 6 bases and 5 bases, in that order; junction bases with no gene match: 3. The CDR3 contains 13 residues. CDR3 in DNA: TGTGCCAGCAGGACAGGGGGCGGGTATGGCTACACCTTC. Its protein product is CASRTGGGYGYTF.

J is TRBJ1-1 and V is TRBV5-4, with D unresolved. Trimming pared 0 bases from V and 0 bases from J, leaving 6 bases between. The V gene's germline CDR1 is SGHNT and CDR2 YYREEE (reference sequence). This CDR3 region has 14 residues. The CDR3 DNA is TGTGCCAGCAGCTTGGACAGCATGAACACTGAAGCTTTCTTT. Its protein is CASSLDSMNTEAFF.

The chain employs TRBV6-5 and TRBJ2-7, with unresolved D. The CDR3 is 14 residues long. V lost 6 bases and J lost 5, with 17 bases in between. Per germline, CDR1 MNHEY and CDR2 SVGAGI. The CDR3 region is CASRALHGADEQYF. CDR3 nucleotides: TGTGCCAGCAGGGCCCTACACGGTGCGGACGAGCAGTACTTC.

This chain links TRBV15 with TRBJ1-1; D not certain. The CDR3 consists of 14 residues. V lost 4 bases and J lost 3, with 12 bases in between. The germline V gene has CDR1 LNHNV and CDR2 YYDKDF (reference sequence). CDR3 sequence (DNA): TGTGCCACCAGCATACGCCGGGAGGACACTGAAGCTTTCTTT. This translates into CATSIRREDTEAFF. Full variable domain (outside the CDR3, taken from reference TRBV15 and TRBJ1-1): DAMVIQNPRYQVTQFGKPVTLSCSQTLNHNVMYWYQQKSSQAPKLLFHYYDKDFNNEADTPDNFQSRRPNTSFCFLDIRSPGLGDTAMYLCATSIRREDTEAFFGQGTRLTVV.